This TCR beta chain was sequenced in a study of OX40 agonist ivuxolimab in advanced cancers. Study-level background: Patients were treated with intravenous ivuxolimab, dosed at 0.01 to 10 mg/kg and infused every 2 weeks. Patients receiving dose escalation had hepatocellular carcinoma, melanoma, renal cell or head and neck cancer.

Profiled with immunoSEQ multiplex PCR; TCRdb holds only in-frame clones, not every one. The table includes roughly 62,000 clones, 86% detected once. Peripheral blood came from all dose cohorts at three timepoints. The germline V gene encodes CDR1 LNHDA and CDR2 SQIVND (reference sequence). This CDR3 region has 15 residues. Trimming removed 5 bases from V and 4 bases from J; junction bases left unmatched: 8. Source: CD4+ or CD8+ T cells sorted from blood, taken in a trial of the OX40 agonist ivuxolimab. The receptor comes from an adult with an advanced solid tumor such as melanoma, head and neck, liver or kidney cancer. V is TRBV19 and J is TRBJ1-1, with 9 bases aligning to TRBD1. This chain's CDR3 is CASSPMTGGGTEAFF. Here the CDR3 DNA reads TGTGCCAGTAGTCCGATGACAGGGGGTGGCACTGAAGCTTTCTTT. Using reference TRBV19 and TRBJ1-1 for the parts outside the CDR3, the full variable domain is DGGITQSPKYLFRKEGQNVTLSCEQNLNHDAMYWYRQDPGQGLRLIYYSQIVNDFQKGDIAEGYSVSREKKESFPLTVTSAQKNPTAFYLCASSPMTGGGTEAFFGQGTRLTVV.